This T cell receptor beta chain was profiled in a study of regulatory T cells in long-lasting Graves disease. Study summary: Disease was considered persistent Graves' disease after over 5 years of antithyroid drugs (with positive TSH receptor antibodies).

The study, taken as a whole, reports: Having few samples may have compromised the accuracy. Persistent disease preferred TRBV28, TRBJ1-2 and TRBJ2-5; new disease, TRBV20-1 and TRBJ2-1. What was studied was peripheral blood only, and not thyroid tissue.

Arm-PCR of CDR3 regions and iRepertoire HTBI primers were used to build TCR beta libraries. TCRdb used MiXCR to reprocess the multiplex PCR reads, holding one entry per CDR3 protein. The sample holds about 310,000 distinct CDR3 sequences; 22% are singletons and the top ten take around three fifths. Trimming removed 4 bases from V and 3 bases from J; junction bases left unmatched: 3. From germline, CDR1 is MNHEY and CDR2 SVGAGI. This CDR3 has 15 residues. Time point given: persistent/refractory GD, antithyroid drugs over 5 years with positive TRAb. With RNA extracted from PBMCs as input, the TCR library was made. Notes on this clonotype: Antigen unknown. Given the absence of the conserved phenylalanine or tryptophan at the CDR3 end, a read error is likely.

The V gene is TRBV6-5, the J gene TRBJ2-2; 9 bases map to TRBD1. This receptor was identified in a female donor with Graves disease. Sequenced here: peripheral blood mononuclear cells (PBMCs), sampled when the disease was refractory, from a patient treated with antithyroid drugs. The CDR3 is CASSFRDRDTGELFL. In DNA form, the CDR3 reads TGTGCCAGCAGTTTCCGGGACAGGGACACCGGGGAGCTGTTTCTT.